The present entry profiles one T cell receptor beta chain with its context. These data belong to a study of identical twins. With template switching, a universal primer site was added, and the cDNA carried unique molecular identifiers. In TCRdb, the 5' RACE reads were re-called with MiXCR into one record per CDR3 protein. Of under 1 million distinct CDR3 sequences listed, roughly 12% are singletons. Trimming took off 6 bases at V and 2 bases at J, with 18 bases between the two ends. Germline CDR1 and CDR2: ENHRY and SYGVKD. The CDR3 has 16 amino acids. These data also featured in a second study, about yellow fever vaccine responses in identical twins.

Source material: PBMCs. V usage is TRBV10-3 and J usage is TRBJ2-3; TRBD1 or TRBD2 may be the D gene (6 bases each). This TCR derives from a young woman in good health. CDR3 sequence reads: CAIRPPVGGVTDTQYF. The CDR3 bases are TGTGCCATCAGACCCCCCGTGGGGGGCGTCACAGATACGCAGTATTTT.